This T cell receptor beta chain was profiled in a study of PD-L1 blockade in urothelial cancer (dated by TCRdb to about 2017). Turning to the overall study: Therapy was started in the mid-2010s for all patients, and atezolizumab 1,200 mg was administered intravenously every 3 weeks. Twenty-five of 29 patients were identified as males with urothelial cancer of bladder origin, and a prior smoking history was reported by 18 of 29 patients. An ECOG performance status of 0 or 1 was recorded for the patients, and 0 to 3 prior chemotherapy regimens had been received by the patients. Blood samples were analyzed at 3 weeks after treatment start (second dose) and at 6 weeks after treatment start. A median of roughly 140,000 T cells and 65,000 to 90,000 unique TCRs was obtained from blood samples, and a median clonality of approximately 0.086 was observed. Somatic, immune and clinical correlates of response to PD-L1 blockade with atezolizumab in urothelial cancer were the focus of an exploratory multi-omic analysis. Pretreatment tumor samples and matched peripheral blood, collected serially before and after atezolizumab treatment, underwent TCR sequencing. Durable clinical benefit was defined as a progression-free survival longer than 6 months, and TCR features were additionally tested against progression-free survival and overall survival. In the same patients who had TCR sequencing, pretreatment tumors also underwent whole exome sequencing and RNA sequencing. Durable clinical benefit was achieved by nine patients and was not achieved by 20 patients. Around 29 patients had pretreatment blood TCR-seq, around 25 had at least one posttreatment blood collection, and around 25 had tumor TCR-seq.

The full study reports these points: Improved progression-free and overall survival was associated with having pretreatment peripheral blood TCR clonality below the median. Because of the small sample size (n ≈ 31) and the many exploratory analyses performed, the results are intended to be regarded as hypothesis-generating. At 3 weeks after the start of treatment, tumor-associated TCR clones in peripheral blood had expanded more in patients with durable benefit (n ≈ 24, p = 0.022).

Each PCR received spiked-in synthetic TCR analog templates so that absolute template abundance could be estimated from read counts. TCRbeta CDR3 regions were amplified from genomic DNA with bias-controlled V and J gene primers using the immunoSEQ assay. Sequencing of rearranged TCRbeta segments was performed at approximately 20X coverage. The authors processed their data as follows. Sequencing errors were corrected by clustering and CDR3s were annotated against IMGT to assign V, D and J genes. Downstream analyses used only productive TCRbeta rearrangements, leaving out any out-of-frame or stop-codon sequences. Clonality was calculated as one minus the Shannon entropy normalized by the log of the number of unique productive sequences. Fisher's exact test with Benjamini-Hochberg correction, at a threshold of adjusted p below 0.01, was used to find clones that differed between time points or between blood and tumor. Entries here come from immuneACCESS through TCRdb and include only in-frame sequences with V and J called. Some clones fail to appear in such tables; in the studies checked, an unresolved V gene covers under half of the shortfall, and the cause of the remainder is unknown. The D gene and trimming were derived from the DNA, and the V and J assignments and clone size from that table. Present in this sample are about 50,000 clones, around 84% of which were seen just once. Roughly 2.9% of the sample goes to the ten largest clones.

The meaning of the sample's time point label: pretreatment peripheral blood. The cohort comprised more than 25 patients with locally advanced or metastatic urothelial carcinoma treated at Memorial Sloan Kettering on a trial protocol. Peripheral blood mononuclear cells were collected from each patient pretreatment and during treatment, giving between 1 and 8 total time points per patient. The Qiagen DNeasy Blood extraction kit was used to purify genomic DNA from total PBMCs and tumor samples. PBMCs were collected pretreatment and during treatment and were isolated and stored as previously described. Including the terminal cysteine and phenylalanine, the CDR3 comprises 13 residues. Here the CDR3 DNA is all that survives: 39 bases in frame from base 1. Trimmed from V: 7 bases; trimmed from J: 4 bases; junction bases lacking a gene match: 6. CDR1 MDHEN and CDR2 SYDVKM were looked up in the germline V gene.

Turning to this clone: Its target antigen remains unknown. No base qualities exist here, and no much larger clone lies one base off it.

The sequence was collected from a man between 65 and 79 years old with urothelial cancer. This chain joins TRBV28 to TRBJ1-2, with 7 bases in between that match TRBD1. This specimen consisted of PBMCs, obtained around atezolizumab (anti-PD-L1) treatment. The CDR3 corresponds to CASIGGGFYGYTF. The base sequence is TGTGCCAGCATAGGAGGGGGCTTCTATGGCTACACCTTC.